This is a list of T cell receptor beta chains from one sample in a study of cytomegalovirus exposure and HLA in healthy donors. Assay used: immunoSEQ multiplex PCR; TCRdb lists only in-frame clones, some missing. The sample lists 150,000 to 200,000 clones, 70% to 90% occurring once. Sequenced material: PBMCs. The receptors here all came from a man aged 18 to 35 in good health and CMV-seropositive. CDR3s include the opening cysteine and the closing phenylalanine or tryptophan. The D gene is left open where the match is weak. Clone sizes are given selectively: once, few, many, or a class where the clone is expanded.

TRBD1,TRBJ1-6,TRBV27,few,CATSGQQNSPLHF,TGTGCCACCTCGGGACAGCAGAATTCACCCCTCCACTTT
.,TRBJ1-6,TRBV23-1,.,CASSQSRVSSYNSPLHF,TGCGCCAGCAGTCAGTCCAGGGTGAGCTCCTATAATTCACCCCTCCACTTT
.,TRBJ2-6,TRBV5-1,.,CASSPGQSSGANVLTF,TGCGCCAGCAGCCCCGGACAGAGCTCTGGGGCCAACGTCTTGACTTTC
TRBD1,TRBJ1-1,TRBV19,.,CASSVAQDRGVMNTEAFF,TGTGCCAGTAGTGTCGCCCAGGACAGGGGAGTAATGAACACTGAAGCTTTCTTT
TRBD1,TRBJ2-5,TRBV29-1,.,CSVGQLKETQYF,TGCAGCGTGGGACAGCTGAAAGAGACCCAGTACTTC
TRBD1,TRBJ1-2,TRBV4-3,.,CASSQVYGQGDYTF,TGCGCCAGCAGCCAAGTCTACGGACAGGGGGACTACACCTTC
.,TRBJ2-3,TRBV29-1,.,CSADGWGEGTDTQYF,TGCAGCGCGGATGGGTGGGGGGAAGGCACAGATACGCAGTATTTT
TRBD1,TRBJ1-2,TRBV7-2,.,CASSPDRGNYGYTF,TGTGCCAGCAGCCCCGACAGGGGTAACTATGGCTACACCTTC
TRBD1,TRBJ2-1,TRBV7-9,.,CASSSDRGLFF,TGTGCCAGCAGCTCGGACAGGGGTTTGTTCTTC
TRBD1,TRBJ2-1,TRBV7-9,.,CASSRGQGADNEQFF,TGTGCCAGCAGCCGCGGACAGGGGGCTGACAATGAGCAGTTCTTC
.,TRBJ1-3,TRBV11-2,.,CASSQQGNTIYF,TGTGCCAGCTCTCAACAGGGAAACACCATATATTTT
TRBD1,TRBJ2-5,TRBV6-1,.,CASSPTGGGETQYF,TGTGCCAGCAGTCCTACAGGGGGCGGCGAGACCCAGTACTTC
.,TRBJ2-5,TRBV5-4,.,CASSLYGEWTQYF,TGTGCCAGCAGCTTGTACGGGGAGTGGACCCAGTACTTC
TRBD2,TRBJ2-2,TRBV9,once,CASSERGGGTGELFF,TGTGCCAGCAGTGAGCGGGGGGGTGGCACCGGGGAGCTGTTTTTT
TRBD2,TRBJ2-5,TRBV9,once,CASSQAGVGETQYF,TGTGCCAGCAGCCAAGCGGGGGTGGGGGAGACCCAGTACTTC
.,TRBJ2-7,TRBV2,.,CASSEDTPYEQYF,TGTGCCAGCAGTGAAGACACCCCCTACGAGCAGTACTTC
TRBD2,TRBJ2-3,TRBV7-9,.,CASSLVAGGGTDTQYF,TGTGCCAGCAGCTTAGTGGCGGGAGGGGGCACAGATACGCAGTATTTT
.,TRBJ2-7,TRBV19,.,CASSSYPGQSSSYEQYF,TGTGCCAGTAGTAGTTATCCCGGACAGTCAAGCTCCTACGAGCAGTACTTC
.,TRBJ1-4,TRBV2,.,CASITGVNEKLFF,TGTGCCAGCATTACCGGGGTTAATGAAAAACTGTTTTTT
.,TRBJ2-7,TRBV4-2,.,CASSPPGTGVSYEQYF,TGTGCCAGCAGCCCCCCTGGAACGGGGGTATCCTACGAGCAGTACTTC
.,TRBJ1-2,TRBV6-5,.,CASKVQQGSNYGYTF,TGTGCCAGCAAAGTCCAACAGGGAAGTAACTATGGCTACACCTTC
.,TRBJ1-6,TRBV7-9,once,CASSFGSSYNSPLHF,TGTGCCAGCAGCTTCGGGAGCTCCTATAATTCACCCCTCCACTTT
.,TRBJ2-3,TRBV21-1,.,CASSKGPSGGHTDTQYF,TGTGCCAGCAGCAAAGGTCCTAGCGGGGGACACACAGATACGCAGTATTTT
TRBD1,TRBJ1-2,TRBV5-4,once,CASSLVDRGAGYTF,TGTGCCAGCAGCTTGGTCGACAGGGGGGCGGGCTACACCTTC
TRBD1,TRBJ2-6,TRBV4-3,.,CASSQETGAGANVLTF,TGCGCCAGCAGCCAAGAGACAGGGGCTGGGGCCAACGTCCTGACTTTC
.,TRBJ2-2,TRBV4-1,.,CASSQDLYSGELFF,TGCGCCAGCAGCCAAGACTTATACTCCGGGGAGCTGTTTTTT
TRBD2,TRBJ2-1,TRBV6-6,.,CASSYATSGVGEQFF,TGTGCCAGCAGTTACGCGACGAGCGGGGTAGGGGAGCAGTTCTTC
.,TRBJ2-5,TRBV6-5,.,CASSRDGQSKRPQYF,TGTGCCAGCAGTCGGGACGGACAGTCCAAGAGACCCCAGTACTTC
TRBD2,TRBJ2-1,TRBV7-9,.,CASKVSGGDFNEQFF,TGTGCCAGCAAGGTCAGCGGGGGGGACTTCAATGAGCAGTTCTTC
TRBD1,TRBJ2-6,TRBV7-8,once,CASSLGRGLGGANVLTF,TGTGCCAGCAGCTTGGGCAGGGGGTTAGGTGGGGCCAACGTCCTGACTTTC
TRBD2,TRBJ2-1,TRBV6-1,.,CASSEQATYAGVSYNEQFF,TGTGCCAGCAGTGAACAGGCGACCTACGCGGGGGTTTCCTACAATGAGCAGTTCTTC
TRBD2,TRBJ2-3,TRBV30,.,CAGRYLVGGSDTQYF,TGTGCCGGGAGATACCTCGTGGGGGGGTCAGATACGCAGTATTTT
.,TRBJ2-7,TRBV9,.,CASSVQGYQGEQYF,TGTGCCAGCAGCGTTCAGGGGTACCAGGGGGAGCAGTACTTC